The 18 T cell receptor beta chains below come from one sample, sequenced in a study of beta chain features in type 1 diabetes. Every isolated RNA sample was fully reverse transcribed, so sequencing captured expressed TCRB transcripts. The repertoire was sequenced with immunoSEQ multiplex PCR; TCRdb's copy has only in-frame clones and lacks some. The profile shows approximately 280,000 clones, over 14% of them singletons. Study findings and constraints: Moderate yet significant TCRB CDR3 shortening was seen in Type 1 diabetes patients in all four CD4+ subsets.

No antigen has been assigned to these receptors. Material: naive CD4+ T cells from blood. Source of these receptors: a man younger than 35 with type 1 diabetes.

This clone was detected only a few times. V and J are TRBV7-9 and TRBJ1-1, with 9 nucleotides matching TRBD1. The trim removed 5 bases at V and 4 bases at J, leaving 11 bases unmatched. The CDR3 runs 16 residues. Germline V gene sequence: CDR1 SEHNR, CDR2 FQNEAQ (reference sequence). CDR3: CASSPPGTGILTEAFF. For the CDR3, the DNA is TGTGCCAGCAGCCCCCCGGGGACAGGGATACTCACTGAAGCTTTCTTT.

The chain combines TRBV7-8 with TRBJ1-2; the D is unclear. Germline V gene sequence: CDR1 SGHVS, CDR2 FQNEAQ. The CDR3 extends over 13 amino acids. V shed 2 bases and J shed 7 bases, with 11 bases lying between them. CDR3 in amino acids: CASSLTGISGYTF. CDR3 nucleotides: TGTGCCAGCAGCTTAACGGGGATTTCTGGCTACACCTTC.

This clone was detected only a few times. V gene TRBV2 combines with J gene TRBJ2-4; 8 bases align to TRBD1. The CDR3 runs to 14 residues. V was clipped by 4 bases and J by 9 bases; unmatched bases: 8. Germline V lookup: CDR1 SNHLY, CDR2 FYNNEI. In DNA, the CDR3 is TGTGCCAGCAGTGCTGGACAGGGTTGGGTCATTCAGTACTTC. Its protein is CASSAGQGWVIQYF.

The V call is TRBV9, the J call TRBJ1-5; D gene unclear. This CDR3 comprises 16 residues. Germline CDR1 reads SGDLS; CDR2 reads YYNGEE. The V end was cut by 0 bases, the J end by 5 bases, with 15 bases between. The CDR3 is CASSVGSGTVDQPQHF. The CDR3 region has the DNA TGTGCCAGCAGCGTAGGATCCGGAACAGTCGATCAGCCCCAGCATTTT. Full variable domain (outside the CDR3, taken from reference TRBV9 and TRBJ1-5): DSGVTQTPKHLITATGQRVTLRCSPRSGDLSVYWYQQSLDQGLQFLIQYYNGEERAKGNILERFSAQQFPDLHSELNLSSLELGDSALYFCASSVGSGTVDQPQHFGDGTRLSIL.

This rearrangement joins TRBV6-6 to TRBJ1-1; TRBD1 aligns across 7 bases. V shed 6 bases and J 11 bases; nucleotides not matched to a gene: 9. This CDR3 region has 12 residues. Germline CDR1 is MNHNY and CDR2 is SVGAGI (reference sequence). The CDR3 is CASRPRARGAFF. CDR3 bases: TGTGCCAGCAGACCCCGGGCCAGGGGGGCTTTCTTT.

This chain links TRBV7-2 with TRBJ2-5; tentatively, D is TRBD2 (6 bases). This CDR3 spans 16 amino acids. The V end lost 0 bases, the J end lost 0 bases, and 11 bases lay between the germline ends. Per the germline V gene, CDR1 is SGHTA and CDR2 is FQGNSA. For the CDR3, the DNA is TGTGCCAGCAGCTTAGCTATAGCGGCGTACCAAGAGACCCAGTACTTC. It yields the protein CASSLAIAAYQETQYF.

This sequence joins TRBV27 and TRBJ2-7; TRBD1 is a possible D gene (6 bases). The V and J ends lost 6 bases and 4 bases respectively, with 7 bases between them. Germline V CDR1 and CDR2: MNHEY, SMNVEV (reference sequence). The CDR3 runs 11 residues. The CDR3 DNA follows: TGTGCCAGCAGGGACAGATACGAGCAGTACTTC. Translating gives CASRDRYEQYF.

This clone was detected only a few times. This chain links TRBV4-3 with TRBJ2-3; D gene ambiguous. CDR1 and CDR2 from the germline V gene are LGHNA and YSLEER. The length of the CDR3 is 16 residues. The germline V and J ends were trimmed by 0 bases and 2 bases, with 12 bases remaining between them. For the CDR3, the DNA is TGCGCCAGCAGCCAAGACCAGCGACGATTCACAGATACGCAGTATTTT. The encoded protein is CASSQDQRRFTDTQYF.

This clone was observed a handful of times. The chain employs TRBV7-2 and TRBJ2-1, with 12 bases fitting TRBD2. CDR1 and CDR2 from the germline V gene are SGHTA and FQGNSA. The length of the CDR3 is 17 residues. V was pared by 3 bases and J by 0 bases, with 3 bases of the junction left unmatched. The CDR3 nucleotides read TGTGCCAGCAGCTTGGCACTAGCGGGAGGCTCCTACAATGAGCAGTTCTTC. It encodes CASSLALAGGSYNEQFF.

This clone turned up a few times. This chain joins TRBV5-1 and TRBJ1-1; no reliable D call. CDR1 is SGHRS and CDR2 is YFSETQ in the germline V gene. This CDR3 spans 14 amino acids. The V end lost 0 bases, the J end lost 5 bases, and 11 bases lay between the germline ends. In DNA, the CDR3 is TGCGCCAGCAGCTTGGGCGAGTTGAGGACTGAAGCTTTCTTT. Its protein is CASSLGELRTEAFF.

The rearrangement links TRBV7-9 to TRBJ2-5; possibly TRBD1 for D (5 bases). V lost 2 bases and J lost 3, with 10 bases in between. This CDR3 comprises 14 residues. The germline gives CDR1 SEHNR, CDR2 FQNEAQ (reference sequence). CDR3 bases: TGTGCCAGCAGCTTATACCAGGGAAAAGAGACCCAGTACTTC. Its protein is CASSLYQGKETQYF.

This rearrangement joins TRBV4-3 to TRBJ1-2; 7 bases are shared with TRBD1. The CDR3 has 16 amino acids. In germline, CDR1 is LGHNA, CDR2 YSLEER. V shed 0 bases and J 0 bases; nucleotides not matched to a gene: 4. CDR3: CASSQEVGQTNYGYTF. The CDR3 coding sequence is TGCGCCAGCAGCCAAGAGGTGGGACAGACTAACTATGGCTACACCTTC.

This clone came up a few times. The chain employs TRBV30 and TRBJ2-3, with D hard to call. With 4 bases removed from V and 4 bases from J, the gap between germline ends came to 18 bases. Germline loops: CDR1 GTSNPN, CDR2 SVGIG (reference sequence). The CDR3 runs 15 residues. In DNA, the CDR3 is TGTGCCTGGAACCCGAGAGGCGGCCTCGCAGATACGCAGTATTTT. Amino acid sequence: CAWNPRGGLADTQYF.

The rearrangement links TRBV7-9 to TRBJ2-7; 8 bases fit TRBD1. Trimming cost V 4 bases and J 2 bases; bases outside gene matches: 4. This CDR3 is 14 amino acids long. Germline-derived CDR1 and CDR2 are SEHNR and FQNEAQ (reference sequence). The CDR3 is CASSSEGQAYEQYF. The CDR3 bases are TGTGCCAGCAGCTCGGAGGGACAGGCCTACGAGCAGTACTTC.

The sample holds a few counts of this clone. CDR3 in DNA: TGTGCCAGCAGGGAGTTTGGCCCTGAAGCTTTCTTT. Translation: CASREFGPEAFF. This chain links TRBV6-1 with TRBJ1-1; unclear D gene. The CDR3 length is 12 residues. V was pared by 6 bases and J by 6 bases, with 11 bases between. Germline V lookup: CDR1 MNHNS, CDR2 SASEGT.

This clone was observed a few times. This chain joins TRBV30 and TRBJ2-2, with D perhaps TRBD1 (7 bases). The CDR3 runs 14 residues. Trimming removed 5 bases from V and 4 bases from J, with 14 bases in between. Looked up from germline, CDR1 is GTSNPN and CDR2 is SVGIG (reference sequence). CDR3 nucleotides: TGTGCCTGGTCCGGGACAGCGGGCACCGGGGAGCTGTTTTTT. Amino acids: CAWSGTAGTGELFF.

This sequence joins TRBV9 and TRBJ1-1, with D maybe TRBD1 (6 bases). The CDR3 runs to 14 residues. Trimming left V 6 bases short and J 1 base short, with 13 bases between. CDR1 and CDR2 (germline): SGDLS, YYNGEE. The DNA for the CDR3 is TGTGCCAGCACCACGGTGGGACAGAACACTGAAGCTTTCTTT. Residues: CASTTVGQNTEAFF. Full variable domain (rest looked up from reference TRBV9 and TRBJ1-1): DSGVTQTPKHLITATGQRVTLRCSPRSGDLSVYWYQQSLDQGLQFLIQYYNGEERAKGNILERFSAQQFPDLHSELNLSSLELGDSALYFCASTTVGQNTEAFFGQGTRLTVV.

V and J are TRBV7-9 and TRBJ1-5, with 10 bases that match TRBD1. This CDR3 contains 17 residues. The V gene end was trimmed by 0 bases and the J gene end by 7 bases; junction bases not matched to a gene: 9. Germline lookup yields CDR1 SEHNR and CDR2 FQNEAQ (reference sequence). The CDR3 spells CASSLATGTGVEQPQHF. The DNA of the CDR3 is TGTGCCAGCAGCTTAGCTACAGGGACAGGGGTAGAGCAGCCCCAGCATTTT.